This section outlines one T cell receptor (beta chain) sequence together with its context. This specimen comes from a study of T cell responses to AZD1222 COVID-19 vaccine. Germline V lookup: CDR1 SGHTA, CDR2 FQGTGA. With 0 bases removed from V and 5 bases from J, the gap between germline ends came to 2 bases. The CDR3 is 12 residues long. The protocol was immunoSEQ multiplex PCR, while the TCRdb copy is restricted to in-frame clones and leaves out a portion. Of 90,000 to 110,000 clones detected, 88% appear once; the ten largest clones hold roughly 9.2%. This specimen consisted of peripheral blood, obtained on day 0 of AZD1222 vaccination. The chain employs TRBV7-3 and TRBJ2-1; no clear D gene. This TCR derives from an adult in good health. The DNA of the CDR3 is TGTGCCAGCAGCTTAACCCACAATGAGCAGTTCTTC. Protein product: CASSLTHNEQFF.